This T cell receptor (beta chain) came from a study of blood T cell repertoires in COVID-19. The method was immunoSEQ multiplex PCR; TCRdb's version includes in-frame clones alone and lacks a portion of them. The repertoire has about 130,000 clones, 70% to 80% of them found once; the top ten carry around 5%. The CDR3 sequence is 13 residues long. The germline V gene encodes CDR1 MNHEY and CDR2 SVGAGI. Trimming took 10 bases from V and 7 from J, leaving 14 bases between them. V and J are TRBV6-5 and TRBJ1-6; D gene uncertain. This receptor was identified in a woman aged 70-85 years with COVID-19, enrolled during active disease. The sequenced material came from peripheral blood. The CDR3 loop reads CATKSDGNSPLHF. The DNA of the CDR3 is TGTGCCACCAAATCAGACGGGAATTCACCCCTCCACTTT.